This T cell receptor beta chain came from a study of T cells after yellow fever vaccination. Each CDR3 protein is one row after TCRdb ran MiXCR on the 5' RACE reads. The data hold about 260,000 distinct CDR3 sequences, with roughly 3.5% observed a single time. Overall study results and limits: Contamination of FACS-sorted repertoires by abundant clonotypes from the bulk population could occur. In post-booster samples, most primary-vaccination clones reappeared (about 95% CD4, 75% to 90% CD8). Some clonotypes were seen in both the CD4 and the CD8 compartments. These made up a small share and likely arose from convergent recombination.

The ends were cut back, 6 bases at V and 5 bases at J, with 13 bases in the middle. The CDR3 is made up of 13 amino acids. Germline lookup yields CDR1 KGHDR and CDR2 SFDVKD. To note about this clonotype: Its antigen is not identified.

This chain links TRBV24-1 with TRBJ2-7; D unclear. This TCR was sampled from a man between 18 and 35 years old who received the YFV17D yellow fever vaccine. The sample consisted of PBMCs, taken 15 days after the yellow fever booster vaccination. The CDR3 coding sequence is TGTGCCACCAGTAACCTGCTAGGCCACGAGCAGTACGTC. Translating gives CATSNLLGHEQYV.